A selection of T cell receptor beta chains follows, all from one sample in a study of shared clonotypes between healthy human individuals. Only in-frame clones appear in the TCRdb table, and some are missing; sequencing was by immunoSEQ multiplex PCR. The data show a few hundred thousand clones, around 70% seen once. Sequenced material: memory CD4+ T cells sorted from blood. These receptors originate from a man aged 25 to 40 in good health. The CDR3 runs from the conserved cysteine through the conserved F or W. D genes are given only for firm matches. The listing skips clone size in some rows; elsewhere it reads once, few, many or a size class.

size,V,J,D,DNA,CDR3
once,TRBV28,TRBJ2-7,TRBD2,TGTGCCAGCGGTGGGACTAGCGGGAGTTACGAGCAGTACTTC,CASGGTSGSYEQYF
-,TRBV29-1,TRBJ2-3,TRBD2,TGCAGCGTTTCTGGACTAGCGGGAGGATTCACAGATACGCAGTATTTT,CSVSGLAGGFTDTQYF
-,TRBV7-8,TRBJ2-3,-,TGTGCCAGCAGTACTATTCGGGGCACAGATACGCAGTATTTT,CASSTIRGTDTQYF
-,TRBV6-5,TRBJ1-4,TRBD1,TGTGCCAGCAGTTACACATGGGACAGAGGGAATGAAAAACTGTTTTTT,CASSYTWDRGNEKLFF
few,TRBV5-1,TRBJ2-1,-,TGCGCCAGCAGCCTGAACAGGGACGATGAGCAGTTCTTC,CASSLNRDDEQFF
few,TRBV5-1,TRBJ1-5,-,TGCGCCAGCAGCTCTGAGGGATCCCGCAATCAGCCCCAGCATTTT,CASSSEGSRNQPQHF
-,TRBV29-1,TRBJ2-1,TRBD2,TGCAGCGGGACGCTAGCGGGGTCCTACAATGAGCAGTTCTTC,CSGTLAGSYNEQFF
-,TRBV5-1,TRBJ2-7,TRBD1,TGCGCCAGCGATCCCGGGACAGGGCAATACGAGCAGTACTTC,CASDPGTGQYEQYF
-,TRBV18,TRBJ2-1,TRBD2,TGTGCCAGCTCACTATCACTAGCGGGACAGTACAATGAGCAGTTCTTC,CASSLSLAGQYNEQFF
-,TRBV27,TRBJ2-1,-,TGTGCCAGCAGTTTTCTCTTAGCGTCTGAGCAGTTCTTC,CASSFLLASEQFF
-,TRBV7-2,TRBJ2-3,-,TGTGCCAGCAGGTCCGGACCCGATACGCAGTATTTT,CASRSGPDTQYF
-,TRBV6-5,TRBJ1-4,-,TGTGCCAGCACCAGGACAGCGAATAATGAAAAACTGTTTTTT,CASTRTANNEKLFF
many,TRBV11-2,TRBJ2-7,-,TGTGCCAGCAGCCTCTCCCTCCAACAAGAGCAGTACTTC,CASSLSLQQEQYF
-,TRBV5-1,TRBJ1-1,-,TGCGCCAGCAGCTTGCGTGGGGGAGGGAGCACTGAAGCTTTCTTT,CASSLRGGGSTEAFF
-,TRBV5-1,TRBJ1-1,-,TGCGCCAGCAGCTTGGGTGCGGCAGCCCAAATGGGGAACACTGAAGCTTTCTTT,CASSLGAAAQMGNTEAFF
-,TRBV30,TRBJ2-5,-,TGTGCCTGGAGTGTAGGCCGCAGGGAGACCCAGTACTTC,CAWSVGRRETQYF
-,TRBV15,TRBJ1-4,TRBD1,TGTGCCACCAACAGAGGAAGTGGACAGGGGAGGGAAAAACTGTTTTTT,CATNRGSGQGREKLFF